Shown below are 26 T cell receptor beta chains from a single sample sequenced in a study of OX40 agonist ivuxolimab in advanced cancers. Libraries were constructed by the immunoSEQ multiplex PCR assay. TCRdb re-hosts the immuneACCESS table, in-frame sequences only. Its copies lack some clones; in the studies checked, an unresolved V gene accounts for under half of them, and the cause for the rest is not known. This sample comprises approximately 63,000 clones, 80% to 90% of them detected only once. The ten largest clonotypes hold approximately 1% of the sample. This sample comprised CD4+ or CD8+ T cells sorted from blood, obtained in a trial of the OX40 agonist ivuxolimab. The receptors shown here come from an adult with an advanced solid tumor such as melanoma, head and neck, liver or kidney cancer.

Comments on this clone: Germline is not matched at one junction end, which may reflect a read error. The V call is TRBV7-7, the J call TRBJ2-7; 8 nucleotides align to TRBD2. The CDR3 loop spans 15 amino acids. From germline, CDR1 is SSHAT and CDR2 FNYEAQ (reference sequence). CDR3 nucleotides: TGTGCTAGCAGCTTAAGAGCGGGAGTAGAGTACGAGCAGTACTTC. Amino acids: CASSLRAGVEYEQYF.

CDR3 in DNA: TGTGCCAGCAGTCAAACAGGGGCGGGTGAGCAGTTCTTC. Amino acids: CASSQTGAGEQFF. The gene calls are TRBV6-1 and TRBJ2-1; TRBD1 matches 7 bases. The CDR3 runs 13 residues. Germline CDR1 reads MNHNS; CDR2 reads SASEGT. With V trimmed by 5 bases and J by 9 bases, 7 bases remained unmatched.

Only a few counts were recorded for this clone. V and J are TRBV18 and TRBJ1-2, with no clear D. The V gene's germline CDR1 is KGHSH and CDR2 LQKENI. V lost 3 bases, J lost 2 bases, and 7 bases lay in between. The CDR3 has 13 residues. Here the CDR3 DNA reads TGTGCCAGCTCACCGTCGCGGAACTATGGCTACACCTTC. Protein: CASSPSRNYGYTF.

The CDR3 reads CASSLAGLAGVGFF. CDR3 nucleotides: TGTGCCAGCAGCTTGGCGGGACTAGCGGGAGTAGGGTTCTTC. V and J are TRBV5-5 and TRBJ2-1; 14 positions agree with TRBD2. V gave up 0 bases and J gave up 15 bases; unmatched junction bases: 5. The CDR3 sequence is 14 residues long. Germline V CDR1 and CDR2: SGHKS, YYEKEE (reference sequence).

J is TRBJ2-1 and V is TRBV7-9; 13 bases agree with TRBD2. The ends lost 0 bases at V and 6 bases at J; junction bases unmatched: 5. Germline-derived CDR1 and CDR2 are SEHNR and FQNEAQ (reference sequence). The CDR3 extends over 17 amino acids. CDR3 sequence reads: CASSLATSGRASNEQFF. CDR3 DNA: TGTGCCAGCAGCTTAGCCACTAGCGGGAGGGCCAGCAATGAGCAGTTCTTC.

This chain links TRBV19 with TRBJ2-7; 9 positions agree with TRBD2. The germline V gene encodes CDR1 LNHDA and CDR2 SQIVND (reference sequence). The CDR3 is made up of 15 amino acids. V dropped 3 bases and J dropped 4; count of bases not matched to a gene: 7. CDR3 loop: CASSIRFSGSYEQYF. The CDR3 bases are TGTGCCAGTAGTATCCGATTTAGCGGGAGTTACGAGCAGTACTTC.

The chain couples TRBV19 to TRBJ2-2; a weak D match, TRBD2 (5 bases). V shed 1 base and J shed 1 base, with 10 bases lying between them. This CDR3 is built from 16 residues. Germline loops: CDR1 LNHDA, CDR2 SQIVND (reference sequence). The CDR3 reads CASSIVTGMNTGELFF. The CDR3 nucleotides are TGTGCCAGTAGTATAGTGACGGGGATGAACACCGGGGAGCTGTTTTTT.

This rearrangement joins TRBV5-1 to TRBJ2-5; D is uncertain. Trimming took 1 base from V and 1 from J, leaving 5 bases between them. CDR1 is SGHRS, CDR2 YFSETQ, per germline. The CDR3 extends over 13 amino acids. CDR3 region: CASSLTVQETQYF. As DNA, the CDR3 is TGCGCCAGCAGCTTGACGGTCCAAGAGACCCAGTACTTC.

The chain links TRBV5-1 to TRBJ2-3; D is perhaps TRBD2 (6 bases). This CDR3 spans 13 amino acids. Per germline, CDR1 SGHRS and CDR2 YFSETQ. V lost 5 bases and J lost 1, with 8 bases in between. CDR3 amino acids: CASRRGGTDTQYF. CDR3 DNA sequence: TGCGCCAGCAGGCGCGGGGGCACAGATACGCAGTATTTT. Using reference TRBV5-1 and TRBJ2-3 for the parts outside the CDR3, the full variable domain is KAGVTQTPRYLIKTRGQQVTLSCSPISGHRSVSWYQQTPGQGLQFLFEYFSETQRNKGNFPGRFSGRQFSNSRSEMNVSTLELGDSALYLCASRRGGTDTQYFGPGTRLTVL.

The CDR3 DNA follows: TGTGCCAGCAGGCGGACGGTTCAAGAGACCCAGTACTTC. As protein: CASRRTVQETQYF. V and J are TRBV25-1 and TRBJ2-5; D gene ambiguous. The germline V gene encodes CDR1 MGHDK and CDR2 SYGVNS. The CDR3 runs 13 residues. Trimming removed 6 bases from V and 2 bases from J, with 10 bases in between.

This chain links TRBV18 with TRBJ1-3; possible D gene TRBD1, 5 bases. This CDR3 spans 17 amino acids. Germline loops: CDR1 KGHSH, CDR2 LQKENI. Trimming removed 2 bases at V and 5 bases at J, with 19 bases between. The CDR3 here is CASSPLLTGTVRNTIYF. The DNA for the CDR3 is TGTGCCAGCTCACCATTACTGACGGGGACCGTAAGAAACACCATATATTTT.

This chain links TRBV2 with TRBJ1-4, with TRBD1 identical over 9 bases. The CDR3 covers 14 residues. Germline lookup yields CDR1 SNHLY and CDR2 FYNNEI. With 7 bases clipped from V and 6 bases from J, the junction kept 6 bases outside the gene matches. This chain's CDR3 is CASTWDREYEKLFF. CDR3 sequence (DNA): TGTGCCAGCACCTGGGACAGGGAGTATGAAAAACTGTTTTTT. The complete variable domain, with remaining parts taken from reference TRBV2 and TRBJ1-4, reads EPEVTQTPSHQVTQMGQEVILRCVPISNHLYFYWYRQILGQKVEFLVSFYNNEISEKSEIFDDQFSVERPDGSNFTLKIRSTKLEDSAMYFCASTWDREYEKLFFGSGTQLSVL.

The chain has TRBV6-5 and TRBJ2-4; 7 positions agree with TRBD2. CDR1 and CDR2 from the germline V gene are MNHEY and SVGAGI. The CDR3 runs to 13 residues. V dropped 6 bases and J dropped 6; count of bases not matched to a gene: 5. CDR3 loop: CASSGRLSNIQYF. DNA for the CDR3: TGTGCCAGCAGCGGGAGGCTTTCAAACATTCAGTACTTC.

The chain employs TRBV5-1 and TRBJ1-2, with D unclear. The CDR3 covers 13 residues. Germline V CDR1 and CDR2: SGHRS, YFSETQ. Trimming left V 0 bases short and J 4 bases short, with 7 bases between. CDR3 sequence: CASSLDLGYGYTF. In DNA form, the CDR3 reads TGCGCCAGCAGCTTGGATCTGGGCTATGGCTACACCTTC.

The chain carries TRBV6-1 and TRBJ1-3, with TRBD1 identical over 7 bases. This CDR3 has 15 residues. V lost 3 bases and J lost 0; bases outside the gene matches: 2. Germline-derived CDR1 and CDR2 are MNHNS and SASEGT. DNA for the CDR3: TGTGCCAGCAGTGAGGGGACAGTCTCTGGAAACACCATATATTTT. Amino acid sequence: CASSEGTVSGNTIYF.

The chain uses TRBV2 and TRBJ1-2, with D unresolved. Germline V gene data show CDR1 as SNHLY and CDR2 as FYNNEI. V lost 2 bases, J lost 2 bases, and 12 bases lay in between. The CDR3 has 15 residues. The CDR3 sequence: CASSEIGVANYGYTF. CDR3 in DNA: TGTGCCAGCAGTGAAATCGGGGTAGCCAACTATGGCTACACCTTC. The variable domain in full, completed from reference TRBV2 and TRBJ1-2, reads EPEVTQTPSHQVTQMGQEVILRCVPISNHLYFYWYRQILGQKVEFLVSFYNNEISEKSEIFDDQFSVERPDGSNFTLKIRSTKLEDSAMYFCASSEIGVANYGYTFGSGTRLTVV.

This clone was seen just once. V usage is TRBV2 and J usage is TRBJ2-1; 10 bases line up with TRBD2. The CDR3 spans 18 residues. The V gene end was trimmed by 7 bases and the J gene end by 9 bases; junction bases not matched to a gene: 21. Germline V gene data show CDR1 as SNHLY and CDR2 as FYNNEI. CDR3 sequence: CASTTGLGTSALPGEQFF. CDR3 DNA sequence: TGTGCCAGCACCACAGGGTTAGGGACTAGCGCCTTGCCGGGTGAGCAGTTCTTC.

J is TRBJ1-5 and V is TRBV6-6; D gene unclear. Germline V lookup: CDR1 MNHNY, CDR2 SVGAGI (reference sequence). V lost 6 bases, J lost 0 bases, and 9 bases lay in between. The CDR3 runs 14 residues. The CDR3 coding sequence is TGTGCCAGCAGAGACATAATTAGCAATCAGCCCCAGCATTTT. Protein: CASRDIISNQPQHF.

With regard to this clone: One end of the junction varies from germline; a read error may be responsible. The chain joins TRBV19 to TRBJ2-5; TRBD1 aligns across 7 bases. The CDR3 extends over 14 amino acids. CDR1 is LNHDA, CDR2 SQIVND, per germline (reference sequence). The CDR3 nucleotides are TGTGCCAGTAGTATGGGACAGCTAAGAGACCCAGCCCACTTC. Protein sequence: CASSMGQLRDPAHF.

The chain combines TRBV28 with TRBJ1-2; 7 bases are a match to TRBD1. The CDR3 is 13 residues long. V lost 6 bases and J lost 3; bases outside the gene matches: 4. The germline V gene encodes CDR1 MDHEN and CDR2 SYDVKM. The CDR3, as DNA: TGTGCCAGCAGGGCCGGGACAGACTATGGCTACACCTTC. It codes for CASRAGTDYGYTF.

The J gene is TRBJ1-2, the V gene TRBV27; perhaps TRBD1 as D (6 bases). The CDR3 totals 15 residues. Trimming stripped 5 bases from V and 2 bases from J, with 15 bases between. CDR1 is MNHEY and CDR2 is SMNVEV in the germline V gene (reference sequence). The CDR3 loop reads CASSPWGGRNYGYTF. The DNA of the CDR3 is TGTGCCAGCAGTCCATGGGGGGGGCGGAACTATGGCTACACCTTC.

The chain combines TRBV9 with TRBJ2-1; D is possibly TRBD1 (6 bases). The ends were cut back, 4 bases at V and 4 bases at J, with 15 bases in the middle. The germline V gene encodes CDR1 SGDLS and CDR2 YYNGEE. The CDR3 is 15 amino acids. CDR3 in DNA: TGTGCCAGCAGCACGGGACAAATCTCATACAATGAGCAGTTCTTC. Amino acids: CASSTGQISYNEQFF.

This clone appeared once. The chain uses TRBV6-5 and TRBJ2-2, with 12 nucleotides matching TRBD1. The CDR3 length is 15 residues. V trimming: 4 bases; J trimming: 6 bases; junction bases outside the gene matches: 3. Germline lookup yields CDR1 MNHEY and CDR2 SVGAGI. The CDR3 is CASSWDRGRSGELFF. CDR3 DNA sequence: TGTGCCAGCAGTTGGGACAGGGGGCGGTCCGGGGAGCTGTTTTTT.

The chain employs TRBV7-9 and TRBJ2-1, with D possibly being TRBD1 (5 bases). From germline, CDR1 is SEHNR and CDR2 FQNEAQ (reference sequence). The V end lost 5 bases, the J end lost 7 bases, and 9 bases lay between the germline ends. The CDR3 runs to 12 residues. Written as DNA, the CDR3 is TGTGCCAGCAGCGGGGCGCCTAATGAGCAGTTCTTC. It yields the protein CASSGAPNEQFF.

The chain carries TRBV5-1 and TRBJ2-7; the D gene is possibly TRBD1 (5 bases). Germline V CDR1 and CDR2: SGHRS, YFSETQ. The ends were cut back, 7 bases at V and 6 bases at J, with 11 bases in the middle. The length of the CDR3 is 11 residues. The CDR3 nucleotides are TGCGCCAGCGCTCGTCAGGGCGAGCAGTACTTC. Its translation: CASARQGEQYF.

DNA for the CDR3: TGTGCCAGCAGTGCCTCCGGGACTAGCGGTCGGGATACGCAGTATTTT. It codes for CASSASGTSGRDTQYF. This chain links TRBV6-1 with TRBJ2-3, with TRBD2 matching over 11 bases. CDR3 size: 16 residues. V lost 4 bases to trimming and J lost 6 bases; unmatched junction nucleotides: 9. Germline CDR1 reads MNHNS; CDR2 reads SASEGT.